This T cell receptor beta chain was identified in a study of T-cell memory formation after mild COVID-19 (dated by TCRdb to about 2021). Describing the broader study: TCR sequence clusters from the two donors were found to be largely donor specific. T-cell clones expanding and contracting after mild COVID-19 in a couple of donors were tracked by longitudinal TCRalpha and TCRbeta repertoire sequencing. Two young, previously healthy adult volunteers, one female and one male, were included in the cohort.

Paper-wide results and their limitations: The second-wave clones that peaked on day 37 were not confirmed to be SARS-CoV-2 specific. Only a couple of mild cases were covered in the study, and larger cohorts including severe cases with pre-infection samples were considered necessary. The detection of some responding clones in pre-infection memory suggests that pre-existing cross-reactive memory T cells joined the SARS-CoV-2 response. Contracting CD4+ clones were located mainly in the CM and EM memory subsets, whereas CD8+ clones were found to be enriched in EMRA. Clones that contracted from day 15 to 85 showed balanced CD4/CD8 phenotypes, whereas a second wave of clones that expanded from day 15 to 37 leaned towards CD4+.

TCRdb lists the instrument as Illumina NovaSeq 6000. TCRalpha and TCRbeta cDNA libraries were built by 5'RACE with constant-segment primers, adding sample barcodes and unique molecular identifiers. Trizol reagent was used to extract RNA from every sample. Amplification of the libraries took two PCR steps, and the second step added a second sample barcode plus Illumina TruSeq adapters. Sequencing of the libraries was done on an Illumina NovaSeq, producing 2 x 150 bp paired-end reads. For the original study's pipeline: Reads were demultiplexed and collapsed into UMI-guided consensus sequences with migec v1.2.7. Using mixcr v2.1.11, the UMI consensuses were aligned to TRA and TRB V and J templates and assembled into clonotypes. A clonotype was counted as expanded or contracted only when both edgeR and NoisET called the clonotype significant, with the noise models trained on biological replicates. edgeR calls used a false discovery rate-adjusted p below 0.01 and a log2 fold-change threshold of 1. As an exploratory analysis of dynamics, PCA with hierarchical clustering was applied to max-normalized trajectories of the 1000 most abundant clonotypes. Separately sequenced CD4+ and CD8+ repertoires were used to assign the CD4 or CD8 phenotype of responding clones. The public sequencing data were trimmed at Q25 with fastp and processed into clonotypes with MiXCR by TCRdb, which kept only in-frame beta chains. Rows merge per CDR3 protein into single entries with the most common DNA and genes. In this record, the V and J calls reflect TCRdb's handling and not the investigators' own analysis. The sample table records under 650,000 distinct CDR3 sequences; over 15% of these occur just once. The ten biggest clones cover approximately 12% of the sample.

Ficoll-Paque density gradient centrifugation was the method used to isolate PBMCs. This clonotype was detected many times. This receptor's antigen is unknown. The input lacks base qualities; no much larger clone sits a single base away. Material for sequencing was PBMCs or a T cell subset sorted from them (not recorded which). This receptor was taken from an adult woman who had mild COVID-19 (a few samples of this study predate the infection). The sample titles of this study are shuffled in the database, so cell type and time point are left out; the donor was told from shared clones.

The DNA sequence is as follows: TGTGCCAGCTTCCTTAGCGGGAGGAGTGAGGATACGCAGTATTTT. Its protein reads: CASFLSGRSEDTQYF. This sequence uses TRBV12-3 or TRBV12-4 and TRBJ2-3, and 10 junction bases match TRBD2. V loses 8 bases at its end and J loses 6 bases; junction bases beyond the gene matches: 11. From the cysteine up to the phenylalanine, the CDR3 has a length of 15 residues. Here the CDR3 DNA is all that survives: 45 bases in frame from base 1.